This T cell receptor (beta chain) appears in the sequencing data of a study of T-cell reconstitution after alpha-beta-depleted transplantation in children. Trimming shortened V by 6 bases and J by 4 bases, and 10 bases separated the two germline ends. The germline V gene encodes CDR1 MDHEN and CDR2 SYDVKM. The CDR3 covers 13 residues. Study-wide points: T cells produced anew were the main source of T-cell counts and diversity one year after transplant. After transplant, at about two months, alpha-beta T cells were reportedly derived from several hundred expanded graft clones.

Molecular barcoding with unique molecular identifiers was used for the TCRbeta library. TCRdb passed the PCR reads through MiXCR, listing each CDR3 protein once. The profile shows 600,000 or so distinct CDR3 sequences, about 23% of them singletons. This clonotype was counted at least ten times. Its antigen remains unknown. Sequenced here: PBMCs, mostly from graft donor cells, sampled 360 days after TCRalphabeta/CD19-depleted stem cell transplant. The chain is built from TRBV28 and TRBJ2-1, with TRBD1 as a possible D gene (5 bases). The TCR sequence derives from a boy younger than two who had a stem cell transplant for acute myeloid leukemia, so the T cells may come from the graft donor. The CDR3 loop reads CASSLDIYNEQFF. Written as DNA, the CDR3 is TGTGCCAGCAGCCTGGACATTTACAATGAGCAGTTCTTC.